Included here is one T cell receptor (beta chain) sequence, with context. These data belong to a study of blood T cell repertoires in COVID-19. Study summary: Recovery meant two consecutive negative NP/OP PCR tests, professional clearance, or resolved symptoms.

In the original workflow: Amplifying reference gene primers gave estimates of nucleated cell counts. The method was immunoSEQ multiplex PCR; TCRdb's version includes in-frame clones alone and lacks a portion of them. That table is the source of V, J and clone size, and D and trimming were worked out from the DNA. The sample records 250,000 to 300,000 clones, 70% to 90% being singletons. Enrollees, roughly 18 to 89 years old, lived in some 24 US areas. Trimming cost V 2 bases and J 3 bases; bases outside gene matches: 1. There are 13 residues in the CDR3. Germline V gene data show CDR1 as SGHRS and CDR2 as YFSETQ.

The clonotype comes from a woman in her sixties in a cohort exposed to, infected with or recovered from COVID-19 (not recorded which). The specimen sequenced was PBMCs or T cells enriched from blood (not recorded which). The chain recombines TRBV5-1 with TRBJ1-1; 7 bases fit TRBD1. The CDR3 DNA reads as TGCGCCAGCAGCTTCACAGGGGACACTGAAGCTTTCTTT. It codes for CASSFTGDTEAFF.